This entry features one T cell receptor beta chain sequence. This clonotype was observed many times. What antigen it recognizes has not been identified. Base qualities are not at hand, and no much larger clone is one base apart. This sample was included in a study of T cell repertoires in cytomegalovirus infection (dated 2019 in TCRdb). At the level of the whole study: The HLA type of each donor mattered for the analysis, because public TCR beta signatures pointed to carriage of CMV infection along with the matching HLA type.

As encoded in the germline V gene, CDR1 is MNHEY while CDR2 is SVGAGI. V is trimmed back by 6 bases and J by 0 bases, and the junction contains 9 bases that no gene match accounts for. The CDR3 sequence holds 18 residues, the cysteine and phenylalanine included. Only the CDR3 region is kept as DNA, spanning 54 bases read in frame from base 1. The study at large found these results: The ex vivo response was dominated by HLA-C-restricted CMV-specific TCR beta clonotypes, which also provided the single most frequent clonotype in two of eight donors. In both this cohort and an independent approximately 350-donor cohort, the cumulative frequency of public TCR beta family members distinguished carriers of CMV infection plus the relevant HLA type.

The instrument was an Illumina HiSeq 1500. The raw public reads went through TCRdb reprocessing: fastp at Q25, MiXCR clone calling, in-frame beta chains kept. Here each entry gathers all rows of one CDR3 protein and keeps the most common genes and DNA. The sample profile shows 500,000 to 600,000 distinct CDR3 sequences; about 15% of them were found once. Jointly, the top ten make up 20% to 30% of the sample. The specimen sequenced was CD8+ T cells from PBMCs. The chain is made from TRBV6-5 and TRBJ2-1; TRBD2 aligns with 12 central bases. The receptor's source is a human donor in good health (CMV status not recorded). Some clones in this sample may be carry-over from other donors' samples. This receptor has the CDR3 CASSPGLAGGVSYNEQFF. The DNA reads TGTGCCAGCAGCCCAGGCCTAGCGGGAGGGGTCTCCTACAATGAGCAGTTCTTC.